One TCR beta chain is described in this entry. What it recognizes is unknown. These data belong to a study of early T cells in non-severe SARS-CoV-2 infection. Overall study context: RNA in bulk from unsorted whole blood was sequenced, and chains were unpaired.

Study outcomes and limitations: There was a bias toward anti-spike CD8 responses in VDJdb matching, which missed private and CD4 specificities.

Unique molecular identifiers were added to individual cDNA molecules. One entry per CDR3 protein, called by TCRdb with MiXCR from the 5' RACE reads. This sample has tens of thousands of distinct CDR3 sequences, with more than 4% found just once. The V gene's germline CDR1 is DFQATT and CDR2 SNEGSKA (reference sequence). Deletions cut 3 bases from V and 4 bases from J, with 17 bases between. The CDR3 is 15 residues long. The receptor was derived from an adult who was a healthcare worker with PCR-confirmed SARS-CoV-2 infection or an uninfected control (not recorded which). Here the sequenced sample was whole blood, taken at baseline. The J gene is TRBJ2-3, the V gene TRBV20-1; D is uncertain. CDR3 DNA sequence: TGCAGTGCTAGTACAGCGCTCCTCGGCGCAGATACGCAGTATTTT. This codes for CSASTALLGADTQYF.